This T cell receptor (beta chain) came from a study of response to subunit inactivated influenza vaccine. The CDR3 spans 17 residues. Trimming took off 0 bases at V and 0 bases at J, with 13 bases between the two ends. Germline assignment: CDR1 SGDLS and CDR2 YYNGEE. Via MiXCR, TCRdb re-called the RT-PCR reads, giving one row per CDR3 protein. The sample consists of some 500,000 distinct CDR3 sequences, approximately 13% of them appearing once. The chain employs TRBV9 and TRBJ1-3; D gene ambiguous. The source was PBMCs from blood, collected 45 days after vaccination. The receptor was derived from a man in his fifties who received an inactivated influenza vaccine. This chain's CDR3 is CASSVASTAVSGNTIYF. CDR3 nucleotides: TGTGCCAGCAGCGTAGCTTCGACTGCCGTCTCTGGAAACACCATATATTTT.